Listed below are T cell receptor beta chains from one sample, sequenced in a study of immune evolution from preneoplasia to lung adenocarcinoma. Assay: immunoSEQ multiplex PCR; the TCRdb copy retains only in-frame clones and omits some. Altogether thousands of clones are present, 75% to 90% being singletons, with the ten largest covering 6.5% to 9.5%. The source material was FFPE minimally invasive lung adenocarcinoma tissue. The origin of the receptors is an older donor with lung adenocarcinoma. The CDR3 runs from the conserved cysteine through the conserved F or W. Fields, in order: J gene, D gene, clone size, V gene, CDR3 length, CDR3 protein, CDR3 DNA. A D gene is named only where the DNA matches it firmly. Where a row states a size, it is once, few, many or the class of an expanded clone; other rows omit it.

J: TRBJ2-3; D: .; size: .; V: TRBV19; length: 16; CDR3: CASSPFLGAFSDTQYF; DNA: TGTGCCAGTAGTCCATTCTTAGGGGCTTTTTCAGATACGCAGTATTTT
J: TRBJ2-7; D: .; size: .; V: TRBV7-8; length: 14; CDR3: CASSAGTTYYEQYF; DNA: TGTGCCAGCAGTGCCGGGACCACTTACTACGAGCAGTACTTC
J: TRBJ2-7; D: TRBD1; size: .; V: TRBV18; length: 14; CDR3: CASSPWQGAYEQYF; DNA: TGTGCCAGCTCACCATGGCAGGGGGCCTACGAGCAGTACTTC
J: TRBJ1-2; D: .; size: once; V: TRBV2; length: 13; CDR3: CASSGDTNYGYTF; DNA: TGTGCCAGCAGTGGGGACACTAACTATGGCTACACCTTC
J: TRBJ1-2; D: .; size: .; V: TRBV5-1; length: 14; CDR3: CASSLDGVGGGYTF; DNA: TGCGCCAGCAGCTTGGATGGGGTCGGCGGTGGCTACACCTTC
J: TRBJ2-3; D: .; size: .; V: TRBV4-2; length: 12; CDR3: CASSHQADTQYF; DNA: TGTGCCAGCAGCCATCAAGCAGATACGCAGTATTTT
J: TRBJ2-3; D: TRBD1; size: .; V: TRBV5-5; length: 18; CDR3: CASSWGMAGQGGTDTQYF; DNA: TGTGCCAGCAGCTGGGGGATGGCAGGGCAGGGGGGCACAGATACGCAGTATTTT
J: TRBJ1-4; D: .; size: .; V: TRBV27; length: 16; CDR3: CASSLSGGTGVGKLFF; DNA: TGTGCCAGCAGTTTATCAGGAGGAACAGGCGTCGGCAAACTGTTTTTT
J: TRBJ1-4; D: .; size: .; V: TRBV19; length: 14; CDR3: CASSPSGLREKLFF; DNA: TGTGCCAGTAGCCCCAGCGGGCTTCGAGAAAAACTGTTTTTT
J: TRBJ2-5; D: TRBD2; size: .; V: TRBV4-2; length: 19; CDR3: CASSQDLTSGRRGQETQYF; DNA: TGTGCCAGCAGCCAAGATTTAACTAGCGGGAGGAGGGGTCAAGAGACCCAGTACTTC
J: TRBJ2-1; D: .; size: .; V: TRBV11-2; length: 15; CDR3: CASSPGPSTYNEQFF; DNA: TGTGCCAGCAGCCCCGGGCCCTCAACCTACAATGAGCAGTTCTTC
J: TRBJ2-3; D: TRBD2; size: .; V: TRBV5-1; length: 14; CDR3: CASSQGLAGDTQYF; DNA: TGCGCCAGCAGCCAGGGACTAGCGGGAGATACGCAGTATTTT
J: TRBJ2-1; D: .; size: .; V: TRBV27; length: 15; CDR3: CASSRQRNSYNEQFF; DNA: TGTGCCAGCAGTCGCCAGCGGAACTCCTACAATGAGCAGTTCTTC
J: TRBJ2-2; D: TRBD2; size: .; V: TRBV7-9; length: 15; CDR3: CASRQSGGGTGELFF; DNA: TGTGCCAGCAGACAAAGCGGGGGGGGGACCGGGGAGCTGTTTTTT
J: TRBJ1-2; D: TRBD1; size: .; V: TRBV5-1; length: 15; CDR3: CASSLGQGLDHGYTF; DNA: TGCGCCAGCAGCCTGGGACAGGGGTTGGATCATGGCTACACCTTC
J: TRBJ2-7; D: TRBD1; size: .; V: TRBV15; length: 15; CDR3: CATSSLDRGIDEQYF; DNA: TGTGCCACCAGCAGCCTTGACAGGGGTATCGACGAGCAGTACTTC
J: TRBJ1-5; D: .; size: .; V: TRBV7-2; length: 14; CDR3: CASSPFASNQPQHF; DNA: TGTGCCAGCAGCCCCTTTGCAAGCAATCAGCCCCAGCATTTT
J: TRBJ2-1; D: TRBD1; size: .; V: TRBV10-2; length: 14; CDR3: CASSYRGLNNEQFF; DNA: TGCGCCAGCAGTTACAGGGGGCTGAACAATGAGCAGTTCTTC
J: TRBJ1-1; D: .; size: .; V: TRBV4-2; length: 16; CDR3: CASSQIIFPRDTEAFF; DNA: TGTGCCAGCAGCCAAATTATATTTCCCCGGGACACTGAAGCTTTCTTT
J: TRBJ1-2; D: .; size: once; V: TRBV29-1; length: 14; CDR3: CSVPYGGANYGYTF; DNA: TGCAGCGTCCCCTATGGGGGGGCTAACTATGGCTACACCTTC
J: TRBJ1-4; D: .; size: .; V: TRBV7-6; length: 13; CDR3: CASSFPQAEKLFF; DNA: TGTGCCAGCAGCTTTCCCCAGGCCGAAAAACTGTTTTTT
J: TRBJ2-2; D: .; size: .; V: TRBV9; length: 16; CDR3: CASSVDWRGNTGELFF; DNA: TGTGCCAGCAGCGTAGATTGGCGGGGGAACACCGGGGAGCTGTTTTTT
J: TRBJ2-3; D: .; size: .; V: TRBV1; length: 17; CDR3: CTSSQDRGVVYTDTQYF; DNA: TGCACCAGCAGCCAAGATCGGGGGGTGGTTTACACAGATACGCAGTATTTT
J: TRBJ2-2; D: .; size: .; V: TRBV30; length: 14; CDR3: CAWSSGAPTGELFF; DNA: TGTGCCTGGAGTTCGGGGGCCCCTACCGGGGAGCTGTTTTTT
J: TRBJ1-5; D: .; size: .; V: TRBV28; length: 13; CDR3: CASSGGGLQPQHF; DNA: TGTGCCAGCAGTGGAGGGGGTTTGCAGCCCCAGCATTTT
J: TRBJ2-5; D: TRBD1; size: few; V: TRBV9; length: 15; CDR3: CASSVEQGAGETQYF; DNA: TGTGCCAGCAGCGTAGAGCAGGGGGCTGGAGAGACCCAGTACTTC
J: TRBJ2-3; D: TRBD2; size: .; V: TRBV19; length: 17; CDR3: CASSSRLAGGFVDTQYF; DNA: TGTGCCAGTAGTTCAAGACTAGCGGGAGGGTTCGTAGATACGCAGTATTTT
J: TRBJ2-7; D: .; size: .; V: TRBV7-9; length: 11; CDR3: CACHLVYEQYF; DNA: TGTGCCTGCCACCTGGTCTACGAGCAGTACTTC
J: TRBJ1-1; D: .; size: few; V: TRBV6-5; length: 12; CDR3: CAAGEQGTEAFF; DNA: TGTGCCGCCGGGGAGCAAGGCACTGAAGCTTTCTTT
J: TRBJ1-2; D: .; size: .; V: TRBV6-5; length: 15; CDR3: CASSRLGNNNYGYTF; DNA: TGTGCCAGCAGCCGCTTGGGGAACAATAACTATGGCTACACCTTC
J: TRBJ1-4; D: TRBD1; size: few; V: TRBV2; length: 14; CDR3: CASSLDRGNEKLFF; DNA: TGTGCCAGCAGTCTGGACAGGGGTAATGAAAAACTGTTTTTT
J: TRBJ2-5; D: TRBD1; size: .; V: TRBV6-4; length: 17; CDR3: CASSDHAGTGVQETQYF; DNA: TGTGCCAGCAGTGACCACGCCGGGACAGGGGTCCAAGAGACCCAGTACTTC
J: TRBJ2-1; D: .; size: .; V: TRBV5-1; length: 16; CDR3: CASSLDGVRSYNEQFF; DNA: TGCGCCAGCAGCTTGGACGGAGTAAGATCCTACAATGAGCAGTTCTTC
J: TRBJ2-7; D: .; size: few; V: TRBV11-2; length: 11; CDR3: CASSSLYEQYF; DNA: TGTGCCAGCAGCTCGCTCTACGAGCAGTACTTC
J: TRBJ2-7; D: TRBD1; size: .; V: TRBV6-1; length: 13; CDR3: CASSGQGSYEQYF; DNA: TGTGCCAGCAGTGGACAGGGGAGCTACGAGCAGTACTTC
J: TRBJ1-4; D: TRBD1; size: .; V: TRBV5-1; length: 14; CDR3: CASSPEGQGGKLFF; DNA: TGCGCCAGCAGCCCGGAGGGACAGGGAGGAAAACTGTTTTTT
J: TRBJ1-2; D: .; size: .; V: TRBV6-1; length: 13; CDR3: CASSSHDTSSYTF; DNA: TGTGCCAGCAGTTCCCATGACACTAGCAGCTACACCTTC
J: TRBJ1-3; D: TRBD1; size: .; V: TRBV28; length: 15; CDR3: CASSLGQGAGNTIYF; DNA: TGTGCCAGCAGTTTGGGGCAGGGGGCAGGAAACACCATATATTTT
J: TRBJ2-7; D: TRBD1; size: .; V: TRBV28; length: 14; CDR3: CASSEGARSYEQYF; DNA: TGTGCCAGCAGTGAGGGGGCGCGTTCCTACGAGCAGTACTTC
J: TRBJ2-3; D: .; size: .; V: TRBV9; length: 16; CDR3: CASSVEADWSTDTQYF; DNA: TGTGCCAGCAGCGTAGAGGCGGATTGGAGCACAGATACGCAGTATTTT
J: TRBJ1-2; D: TRBD1; size: .; V: TRBV29-1; length: 12; CDR3: CSVGQGGMSYTF; DNA: TGCAGCGTTGGTCAGGGGGGCATGAGCTACACCTTC
J: TRBJ2-6; D: .; size: .; V: TRBV5-1; length: 20; CDR3: CASSLDPRVRGFSGANVLTF; DNA: TGCGCCAGCAGCTTGGACCCCAGGGTAAGAGGTTTCTCTGGGGCCAACGTCCTGACTTTC
J: TRBJ2-3; D: TRBD2; size: .; V: TRBV10-2; length: 19; CDR3: CASRPGAPGLAGAADTQYF; DNA: TGCGCCAGCAGACCCGGGGCGCCCGGACTAGCGGGAGCCGCAGATACGCAGTATTTT
J: TRBJ2-1; D: TRBD2; size: .; V: TRBV7-2; length: 15; CDR3: CASSLGGGDLREQFF; DNA: TGTGCCAGCAGCTTAGGCGGGGGAGACCTTAGGGAGCAGTTCTTC
J: TRBJ1-3; D: TRBD1; size: .; V: TRBV19; length: 16; CDR3: CASKLTGGRLGNTIYF; DNA: TGTGCCAGTAAATTGACAGGGGGCCGTCTTGGAAACACCATATATTTT
J: TRBJ1-5; D: TRBD1; size: .; V: TRBV28; length: 15; CDR3: CASSRAWTGRQPQHF; DNA: TGTGCCAGCAGCCGAGCCTGGACAGGGCGGCAGCCCCAGCATTTT
J: TRBJ1-1; D: .; size: once; V: TRBV6-1; length: 15; CDR3: CATGRATTGPGEAFF; DNA: TGTGCCACAGGGAGGGCTACCACAGGACCCGGTGAAGCTTTCTTT
J: TRBJ1-5; D: .; size: .; V: TRBV19; length: 13; CDR3: CASSTQENQPQHF; DNA: TGTGCCAGTAGTACCCAGGAGAATCAGCCCCAGCATTTT
J: TRBJ2-6; D: TRBD1; size: .; V: TRBV19; length: 20; CDR3: CASSPIGQGRVFSGANVLTF; DNA: TGTGCCAGTAGCCCAATTGGACAGGGCAGGGTCTTCTCTGGGGCCAACGTCCTGACTTTC
J: TRBJ1-3; D: TRBD1; size: .; V: TRBV4-1; length: 14; CDR3: CASSRQGAGNTIYF; DNA: TGCGCCAGCAGCCGTCAGGGGGCTGGAAACACCATATATTTT